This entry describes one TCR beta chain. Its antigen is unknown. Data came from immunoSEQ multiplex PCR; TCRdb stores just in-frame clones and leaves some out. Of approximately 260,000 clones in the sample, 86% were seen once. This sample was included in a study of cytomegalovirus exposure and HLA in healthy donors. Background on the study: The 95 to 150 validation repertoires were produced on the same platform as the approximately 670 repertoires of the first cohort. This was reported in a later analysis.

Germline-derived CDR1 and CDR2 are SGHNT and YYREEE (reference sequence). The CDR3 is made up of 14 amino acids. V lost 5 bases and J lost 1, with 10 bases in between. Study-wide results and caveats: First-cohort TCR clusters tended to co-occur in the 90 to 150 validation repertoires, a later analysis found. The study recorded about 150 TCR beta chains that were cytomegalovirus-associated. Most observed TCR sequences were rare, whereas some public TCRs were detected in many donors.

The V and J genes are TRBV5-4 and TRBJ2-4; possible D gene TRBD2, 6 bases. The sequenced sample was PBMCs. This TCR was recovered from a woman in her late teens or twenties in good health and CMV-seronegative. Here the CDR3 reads CASRKSGAKNIQYF. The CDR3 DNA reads TGTGCCAGCAGAAAGAGCGGGGCCAAAAACATTCAGTACTTC. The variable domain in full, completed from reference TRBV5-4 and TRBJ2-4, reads ETGVTQSPTHLIKTRGQQVTLRCSSQSGHNTVSWYQQALGQGPQFIFQYYREEENGRGNFPPRFSGLQFPNYSSELNVNALELDDSALYLCASRKSGAKNIQYFGAGTRLSVL.